This TCR beta chain was sequenced in a study of blood T cell repertoires in COVID-19. Trimming left V 4 bases short and J 4 bases short, with 11 bases between. CDR1 is SGHAT, CDR2 FQDESV, per germline (reference sequence). This CDR3 is built from 15 residues. Sequencing used immunoSEQ multiplex PCR; TCRdb keeps in-frame clones, though not all of them. The sample gives 45,000 to 70,000 clones, approximately 90% of which show up once; 20% to 25% is in the top ten. V and J are TRBV11-1 and TRBJ2-6; tentative D call: TRBD2 (5 bases). The sequenced material came from peripheral blood. This sequence was found in a woman of 80 years or more with COVID-19, enrolled during active disease. The CDR3 spells CASSSEGKGANVLTF. The CDR3 DNA is TGTGCCAGCAGCTCTGAGGGTAAAGGGGCCAACGTCCTGACTTTC.